This TCR beta chain was recovered during a study of cytomegalovirus exposure and HLA in healthy donors. In the PCR, 60 Vbeta and 13 Jbeta primers were used. The assay was immunoSEQ multiplex PCR, and TCRdb's table has in-frame clones only and misses some. The repertoire holds a few hundred thousand clones, with 70% to 90% as singletons. The CDR3 has 14 residues. Germline CDR1 reads SGHAT; CDR2 reads FQDESV (reference sequence). V was shortened by 2 bases and J by 5 bases, with 12 bases between the two germline ends. On this clone: The antigen is not known.

Study-wide results and caveats: One variant, a missense change in DCLRE1C, was linked in a later analysis to TCR beta V- and J-gene trimming.

Sequenced input: PBMCs. The J gene is TRBJ1-1, the V gene TRBV11-1, with no clear D. The receptor comes from a woman aged 18-30 years in good health and CMV-seronegative. The DNA of the CDR3 is TGTGCCAGCAGCTTAATAGGAGGGAGGACTGAAGCTTTCTTT. The encoded protein is CASSLIGGRTEAFF.